The 20 T cell receptor beta chains below all came from one sample that was sequenced in a study of identifying expanded T cells in peripheral blood. Using immunoSEQ multiplex PCR, the repertoire was profiled, and TCRdb retains in-frame clones only, with some absent. The sample has tens of thousands of clones; around 88% are singletons. The specimen was blood. The source of these receptors is a person aged 18-70 years in good health.

This chain uses TRBV11-2 with TRBJ1-4; a weak D match, TRBD1 (5 bases). Trimming took off 5 bases at V and 7 bases at J, with 17 bases between the two ends. This CDR3 is 15 amino acids long. Germline-derived CDR1 and CDR2 are SGHAT and FQNNGV. The CDR3 DNA reads as TGTGCCAGCAGCCTCCAACTCTGGGGGTCTGAAAAACTGTTTTTT. It translates to CASSLQLWGSEKLFF. Combining the CDR3 with reference TRBV11-2 and TRBJ1-4 gives the whole variable domain EAGVAQSPRYKIIEKRQSVAFWCNPISGHATLYWYQQILGQGPKLLIQFQNNGVVDDSQLPKDRFSAERLKGVDSTLKIQPAKLEDSAVYLCASSLQLWGSEKLFFGSGTQLSVL.

This chain joins TRBV21-1 and TRBJ2-3; the table's D call TRBD1 went unverified against the DNA. TRBV21-1 is a listed pseudogene. CDR3 length equals 16 residues. The CDR3 nucleotides read TGTGCCAGCAGCAAAGCGCTACAGTCAAGCACAGATACGCAGTATTTT. Translating gives CASSKALQSSTDTQYF.

The rearrangement joins TRBV7-3 to TRBJ2-7; 12 bases align to TRBD2. V gave up 5 bases and J gave up 3 bases; unmatched junction bases: 8. The CDR3 runs 16 residues. Germline CDR1 reads SGHTA; CDR2 reads FQGTGA. Here the CDR3 reads CASSPGKTSGSYEQYF. In nucleotides, the CDR3 is TGTGCCAGCAGCCCCGGGAAGACTAGCGGGAGCTACGAGCAGTACTTC.

The chain joins TRBV4-1 to TRBJ1-5; no reliable D call. Trimming stripped 1 base from V and 0 bases from J, with 16 bases between. This CDR3 is 18 amino acids long. Germline CDR1 reads MGHRA; CDR2 reads YSYEKL. In DNA, the CDR3 is TGCGCCAGCAGCCAAGTCTGGGCATCTGTCTATAGCAATCAGCCCCAGCATTTT. It specifies CASSQVWASVYSNQPQHF.

The chain links TRBV27 to TRBJ1-1; tentative D call: TRBD1 (6 bases). Germline CDR1 MNHEY, CDR2 SMNVEV (reference sequence). The CDR3 covers 13 residues. V gave up 5 bases and J gave up 1 base, with 8 bases separating them. The CDR3 is CASSPTGNTEAFF. For the CDR3, the DNA is TGTGCCAGCAGTCCGACAGGGAACACTGAAGCTTTCTTT.

This sequence joins TRBV6-4 and TRBJ2-3, with 9 nucleotides matching TRBD1. CDR3 size: 15 residues. The V gene's germline CDR1 is MRHNA and CDR2 SNTAGT. J was trimmed by 4 bases and V by 4 bases; bases with no gene match: 6. The DNA of the CDR3 is TGTGCCAGCAGTGCGGACACAGGGGGCGCAGATACGCAGTATTTT. This encodes CASSADTGGADTQYF.

The V and J genes are TRBV11-3 and TRBJ2-2; D is unclear. V lost 4 bases, J lost 3 bases, and 9 bases lay in between. Germline values: CDR1 SGHNT, CDR2 YENEEA. CDR3 size: 14 residues. The CDR3 sequence is CASSSQQHTGELFF. The CDR3 nucleotides read TGTGCCAGCAGCTCCCAACAGCACACCGGGGAGCTGTTTTTT.

V usage is TRBV19 and J usage is TRBJ1-1, with 9 nucleotides matching TRBD1. Germline values: CDR1 LNHDA, CDR2 SQIVND (reference sequence). This CDR3 comprises 17 residues. V lost 7 bases to trimming and J lost 0 bases; unmatched junction nucleotides: 12. DNA for the CDR3: TGTGCCAGTATAAGGGGACAGGGAACTCGTATGAACACTGAAGCTTTCTTT. It translates to CASIRGQGTRMNTEAFF.

V gene TRBV4-1 combines with J gene TRBJ2-7; D may be TRBD1 (6 bases). This CDR3 comprises 13 residues. Trimming pared 4 bases from V and 6 bases from J, leaving 13 bases between. Per the germline V gene, CDR1 is MGHRA and CDR2 is YSYEKL. The CDR3 region has the DNA TGCGCCAGCAGCCCCCCCAGGGGCGGCGAGCAGTACTTC. This translates into CASSPPRGGEQYF.

The J gene is TRBJ2-7, the V gene TRBV28, with TRBD1 matching over 7 bases. This CDR3 spans 14 amino acids. Losses at the gene ends were 4 bases for V and 3 bases for J; bases not matched to a gene: 6. Germline V lookup: CDR1 MDHEN, CDR2 SYDVKM. The CDR3: CASSSTDRFYEQYF. The CDR3 nucleotides read TGTGCCAGCAGTTCTACGGACAGGTTCTACGAGCAGTACTTC.

This rearrangement joins TRBV5-1 to TRBJ2-1, with D perhaps assigned TRBD1 or TRBD2 (5 bases each). Germline V gene sequence: CDR1 SGHRS, CDR2 YFSETQ. This CDR3 spans 15 amino acids. Trimming pared 3 bases from V and 12 bases from J, leaving 22 bases between. The CDR3 spells CASSSAGTVVGRQFF. Written as DNA, the CDR3 is TGCGCCAGCAGCTCGGCCGGGACGGTGGTAGGTAGGCAGTTCTTC.

This chain connects TRBV6-6 to TRBJ1-2; D unresolved. The V gene's germline CDR1 is MNHNY and CDR2 SVGAGI (reference sequence). V lost 6 bases and J lost 4, with 12 bases in between. This CDR3 has 13 residues. CDR3: CASSHGPGYGYTF. Here the CDR3 DNA reads TGTGCCAGCAGCCACGGACCCGGCTATGGCTACACCTTC.

This clone appeared a single time. This chain links TRBV14 with TRBJ2-6, with D perhaps matching TRBD1 (6 bases). The ends were cut back, 6 bases at V and 0 bases at J, with 15 bases in the middle. This CDR3 is built from 17 residues. Germline-derived CDR1 and CDR2 are SGHDN and FVKESK. CDR3 sequence (DNA): TGTGCCAGCAGGGCAGGGGATGGCACCTCTGGGGCCAACGTCCTGACTTTC. It is translated as CASRAGDGTSGANVLTF. Variable domain in full (rest from reference TRBV14 and TRBJ2-6): EAGVTQFPSHSVIEKGQTVTLRCDPISGHDNLYWYRRVMGKEIKFLLHFVKESKQDESGMPNNRFLAERTGGTYSTLKVQPAELEDSGVYFCASRAGDGTSGANVLTFGAGSRLTVL.

This clone was recorded once. This rearrangement joins TRBV9 to TRBJ1-2; 8 nucleotides line up with TRBD1. Germline CDR1 reads SGDLS; CDR2 reads YYNGEE. With V trimmed by 0 bases and J by 11 bases, 6 bases remained unmatched. The length of the CDR3 is 13 residues. Written as DNA, the CDR3 is TGTGCCAGCAGCGTAGACATGGACAGGGAATACACCTTC. This gives the protein CASSVDMDREYTF.

V gene TRBV29-1 combines with J gene TRBJ2-2; maybe TRBD2 (6 bases). Germline V CDR1 and CDR2: SQVTM, ANQGSEA. V was pared by 7 bases and J by 0 bases, with 15 bases between. The CDR3 length is 15 residues. The CDR3 DNA is TGCAGCGCTGATCCCCGGGACTCGAACACCGGGGAGCTGTTTTTT. Translated: CSADPRDSNTGELFF.

J is TRBJ2-6 and V is TRBV30, with D possibly being TRBD1 (5 bases). Trimming removed 3 bases at V and 4 bases at J, with 16 bases between. This CDR3 comprises 16 residues. Germline V gene lookup returns CDR1 GTSNPN and CDR2 SVGIG (reference sequence). The CDR3 sequence: CAWSQRGTMGANVLTF. Written as DNA, the CDR3 is TGTGCCTGGAGCCAAAGGGGCACCATGGGGGCCAACGTCCTGACTTTC.

Details on this clone: Other DNA sequences in the sample encode the same CDR3. The V and J genes are TRBV27 and TRBJ2-7; D not certain. The V gene's germline CDR1 is MNHEY and CDR2 SMNVEV (reference sequence). The CDR3 spans 13 residues. Trimming shortened V by 2 bases and J by 2 bases, and 7 bases separated the two germline ends. The CDR3 DNA reads TGTGCCAGCAGTTTAAGTCCGACCTACGAGCAGTACTTC. Translated, it gives CASSLSPTYEQYF.

This CDR3 is CASSPSRTDTQYF. CDR3 DNA sequence: TGTGCCAGCAGTCCGTCGAGGACAGATACGCAGTATTTT. This chain uses TRBV7-8 with TRBJ2-3; no clear D. Trimming removed 6 bases from V and 3 bases from J, with 10 bases in between. This CDR3 contains 13 residues. Germline CDR1 and CDR2: SGHVS and FQNEAQ.

The genes are TRBV7-8 and TRBJ1-1, with D perhaps TRBD1 (6 bases). V shed 6 bases and J shed 4 bases, with 18 bases lying between them. Germline CDR1 reads SGHVS; CDR2 reads FQNEAQ. This CDR3 contains 15 residues. CDR3 residues: CASSSGGGASTEAFF. In DNA form, the CDR3 reads TGTGCCAGCAGTTCCGGAGGGGGGGCGTCCACTGAAGCTTTCTTT.

This clone was found once. This chain uses TRBV5-6 with TRBJ1-1; D is unclear. Germline CDR1 SGHDT, CDR2 YYEEEE. The V gene lost 0 bases and the J gene lost 1 base, with 4 bases spanning the gap. CDR3 length equals 13 residues. As DNA, the CDR3 is TGTGCCAGCAGCTTGGACAAGAACACTGAAGCTTTCTTT. Its protein is CASSLDKNTEAFF.